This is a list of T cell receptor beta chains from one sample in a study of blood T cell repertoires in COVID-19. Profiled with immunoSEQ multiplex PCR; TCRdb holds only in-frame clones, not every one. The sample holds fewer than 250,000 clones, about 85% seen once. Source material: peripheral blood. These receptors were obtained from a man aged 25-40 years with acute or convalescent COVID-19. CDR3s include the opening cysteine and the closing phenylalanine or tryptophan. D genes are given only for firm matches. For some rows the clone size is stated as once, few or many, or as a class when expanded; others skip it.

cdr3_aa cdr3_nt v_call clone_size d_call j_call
CASSLGHGSGANVLTF TGTGCCAGCAGCTTAGGTCACGGCTCTGGGGCCAACGTCCTGACTTTC TRBV7-8 NA NA TRBJ2-6
CASSEPRQGEGDGYTF TGTGCCAGCAGTGAACCCCGACAGGGGGAGGGGGATGGCTACACCTTC TRBV25-1 NA TRBD1 TRBJ1-2
CASQGQGHGYTF TGTGCCAGCCAGGGACAGGGCCATGGCTACACCTTC TRBV6-5 NA TRBD1 TRBJ1-2
CSARDRNGELFF TGCAGCGCCCGGGACAGAAACGGGGAGCTGTTTTTT TRBV29-1 NA TRBD1 TRBJ2-2
CASSFNSGSYNEQFF TGTGCCAGCAGCTTCAACTCCGGGTCCTACAATGAGCAGTTCTTC TRBV7-3 NA NA TRBJ2-1
CASSVGTSGGAGTYEQYF TGTGCCAGCAGCGTAGGAACTAGCGGGGGGGCCGGGACCTACGAGCAGTACTTC TRBV9 NA TRBD2 TRBJ2-7
CASRAGQSGNTIYF TGTGCCAGCAGGGCGGGACAGTCTGGAAACACCATATATTTT TRBV28 NA TRBD1 TRBJ1-3
CASSSLGGASYRGYTF TGTGCCAGCAGTTCCCTTGGAGGGGCGTCGTATAGGGGCTACACCTTC TRBV6-5 NA NA TRBJ1-2
CASSYDDGKTQYF TGTGCCAGCAGTTACGATGACGGGAAGACCCAGTACTTC TRBV6-5 NA NA TRBJ2-5
CASGDFIYEQYF TGTGCCAGCGGGGACTTCATCTACGAGCAGTACTTC TRBV7-9 NA NA TRBJ2-7
CATPKGLSTYGYTF TGTGCCACCCCAAAGGGACTTTCCACCTATGGCTACACCTTC TRBV24-1 NA NA TRBJ1-2
CASKNYVGGGNTIYF TGTGCCAGCAAGAATTATGTCGGGGGTGGAAACACCATATATTTT TRBV28 NA NA TRBJ1-3
CATSRGGRGRFNEKLFF TGTGCCACCAGCAGAGGGGGCAGGGGGCGTTTTAATGAAAAACTGTTTTTT TRBV15 NA TRBD1 TRBJ1-4
CASSLFFLSNTEAFF TGTGCCAGCAGTTTATTTTTTCTGAGTAACACTGAAGCTTTCTTT TRBV27 NA NA TRBJ1-1
CASSTDRGYPYEQYF TGTGCCAGTAGTACCGACAGGGGGTATCCCTACGAGCAGTACTTC TRBV19 NA TRBD1 TRBJ2-7
CASSEPETGRSGNTIYF TGTGCCAGCAGCGAACCCGAGACAGGGAGGTCTGGAAACACCATATATTTT TRBV9 NA TRBD1 TRBJ1-3
CSVGTGVGSPLHF TGCAGCGTTGGGACAGGGGTGGGCTCACCCCTCCACTTT TRBV29-1 NA TRBD1 TRBJ1-6
CASRRRDREISEQYF TGTGCCAGCAGGCGCCGGGACAGGGAGATCTCCGAGCAGTACTTC TRBV5-6 NA TRBD1 TRBJ2-7
CASSLGQGSYEQYF TGTGCCAGCAGCTTGGGCCAGGGCTCCTACGAGCAGTACTTC TRBV5-5 NA NA TRBJ2-7
CASSRQGAGHSSEQFF TGTGCCAGCAGCCGACAGGGGGCAGGTCACTCTAGCGAGCAGTTCTTC TRBV14 NA TRBD1 TRBJ2-1
CASSQAGNQPQHF TGTGCCAGCAGCCAGGCCGGCAATCAGCCCCAGCATTTT TRBV11-2 NA NA TRBJ1-5
CASSWDRGEGEQFF TGTGCCAGCAGCTGGGACAGGGGGGAGGGTGAGCAGTTCTTC TRBV11-1 NA TRBD1 TRBJ2-1
CASSLRGRSYTF TGTGCCAGCAGTTTAAGGGGGCGCTCCTACACCTTC TRBV28 NA TRBD1 TRBJ1-2
CASRLVGELFF TGTGCCAGCCGATTAGTCGGGGAGCTGTTTTTT TRBV2 NA NA TRBJ2-2
CASKRLDSYEQYF TGTGCCAGCAAGCGCCTGGACAGCTACGAGCAGTACTTC TRBV12-3/TRBV12-4 NA NA TRBJ2-7
CASSQLGGELFF TGTGCCAGCAGCCAACTCGGGGGGGAGCTGTTTTTT TRBV7-9 once NA TRBJ2-2
CASRDSNRVGTEAFF TGTGCCAGCAGGGATTCGAACAGGGTAGGCACTGAAGCTTTCTTT TRBV6-5 NA NA TRBJ1-1
CASTSPGTGDGYTF TGTGCCAGCACCTCCCCCGGGACAGGGGATGGCTACACCTTC TRBV28 NA TRBD1 TRBJ1-2
CASSELEKLFF TGCGCCAGCAGTGAGCTGGAAAAACTGTTTTTT TRBV10-2 NA NA TRBJ1-4
CASSSGGDFAEAFF TGTGCCAGCAGCTCAGGGGGAGATTTCGCTGAAGCTTTCTTT TRBV13 once TRBD1 TRBJ1-1
CASSPYRGTSTGELFF TGTGCCAGTAGCCCATACAGGGGAACTAGCACCGGGGAGCTGTTTTTT TRBV19 NA TRBD1 TRBJ2-2
CAWSVTGGAWETQYF TGTGCCTGGAGTGTTACAGGGGGCGCCTGGGAGACCCAGTACTTC TRBV30 NA TRBD1 TRBJ2-5
CASSRTRQGNTGELFF TGTGCCAGTAGTAGGACCAGACAGGGGAACACCGGGGAGCTGTTTTTT TRBV19 NA TRBD1 TRBJ2-2
CASSVGQGAETQYF TGTGCCAGCAGCGTGGGACAGGGGGCAGAGACCCAGTACTTC TRBV7-9 NA TRBD1 TRBJ2-5
CASSGSSGDTEAFF TGTGCCAGCTCAGGGTCCAGCGGGGACACTGAAGCTTTCTTT TRBV18 NA NA TRBJ1-1
CASSLEPVGYGYTF TGCGCCAGCAGCTTGGAACCCGTCGGCTATGGCTACACCTTC TRBV5-1 NA NA TRBJ1-2